This entry features one T cell receptor (beta chain) sequence. Its cognate antigen is unknown. This sample is part of a study of cytomegalovirus exposure and HLA in healthy donors. Findings and caveats of the study: With high specificity and sensitivity, the classifier reportedly diagnosed cytomegalovirus status. Many donors carried some public TCRs, although rarity characterized most TCR sequences. The study listed some 160 cytomegalovirus-associated TCR beta chains.

Measured with immunoSEQ multiplex PCR; TCRdb has only the in-frame clones, and not every one. This sample has under 200,000 clones, with nearly 90% found just once. After removal of 7 bases from V and 3 bases from J, the junction contained 7 bases not matched to a gene. Germline CDR1 is SGHRS and CDR2 is YFSETQ. CDR3 length equals 14 residues. The rearrangement links TRBV5-1 to TRBJ2-5; 9 bases match TRBD2. Sequenced: PBMCs. This TCR came from a woman between 18 and 29 years old in good health and CMV-seropositive. The CDR3: CASSIVAGEETQYF. As DNA, the CDR3 is TGCGCCAGCTCCATCGTAGCGGGAGAAGAGACCCAGTACTTC.